One sample yielded the 17 T cell receptor beta chains listed below, sequenced in a study of T cell responses to AZD1222 COVID-19 vaccine. Profiling relied on immunoSEQ multiplex PCR, and the TCRdb table lists in-frame clones only, not all of them. This table has about 150,000 clones, over 90% appearing once. Source: peripheral blood, taken on day 0 of AZD1222 vaccination. The source is an adult in good health.

V is TRBV11-3 and J is TRBJ2-2; no reliable D call. The length of the CDR3 is 14 residues. V gave up 7 bases and J gave up 6 bases, with 15 bases separating them. Germline CDR1 is SGHNT and CDR2 is YENEEA. CDR3 coding DNA: TGTGCCAGCAAGTCCGATTTTCGCGCCGGGGAGCTGTTTTTT. This codes for CASKSDFRAGELFF.

This sequence joins TRBV19 and TRBJ1-2; 9 nucleotides match TRBD1. The CDR3 is 14 residues long. Germline V CDR1 and CDR2: LNHDA, SQIVND (reference sequence). Unmatched junction bases numbered 6, after V lost 5 bases and J lost 5 bases. CDR3 sequence (DNA): TGTGCCAGTAGTGCGGAACAGGGGGCTTATGGCTACACCTTC. Translating it yields CASSAEQGAYGYTF.

The CDR3 loop is CASSLATDSPLHF. The CDR3 DNA reads TGTGCCAGCAGCTTAGCCACCGATTCACCCCTCCACTTT. The chain recombines TRBV7-6 with TRBJ1-6; D not certain. CDR3 length: 13 amino acids. The ends were cut back, 0 bases at V and 8 bases at J, with 5 bases in the middle. Per germline, CDR1 SGHVS and CDR2 FNYEAQ.

This clone showed up just a few times. The rearrangement links TRBV10-3 to TRBJ1-6; 9 bases agree with TRBD1. The CDR3 is 15 amino acids. J lost 9 bases, V lost 2 bases, and 5 bases had no gene match. CDR1 is ENHRY, CDR2 SYGVKD, per germline. The CDR3 region is CAISEGTGLSSPLHF. The CDR3 region has the DNA TGTGCCATCAGTGAGGGGACAGGGTTGAGTTCACCCCTCCACTTT.

The J gene is TRBJ2-3, the V gene TRBV3-1 (or the pseudogene TRBV3-2); D is possibly TRBD1 (6 bases). Per germline, CDR1 LGHDT and CDR2 YNNKEL (reference sequence). This CDR3 has 16 amino acids. Deletions cut 4 bases from V and 2 bases from J, with 16 bases between. CDR3 residues: CASSLHSTGSTDTQYF. The CDR3 coding sequence is TGTGCCAGCAGCCTACACTCGACAGGATCCACAGATACGCAGTATTTT.

This clone was picked up one time. The rearrangement links TRBV10-3 to TRBJ1-1, with D possibly being TRBD1 (6 bases). Trimming stripped 5 bases from V and 6 bases from J, with 7 bases between. Germline CDR1 ENHRY, CDR2 SYGVKD. The CDR3 extends over 11 amino acids. DNA of the CDR3: TGTGCCATCAGTACAGGGCCTGAAGCTTTCTTT. This gives the protein CAISTGPEAFF.

The gene calls are TRBV19 and TRBJ2-3, with no clear D. Germline assignment: CDR1 LNHDA and CDR2 SQIVND (reference sequence). V lost 1 base and J lost 5, with 7 bases in between. The CDR3 runs to 13 residues. The CDR3 spells CASSIGLRDTQYF. The CDR3 DNA is TGTGCCAGTAGTATAGGTTTGCGAGATACGCAGTATTTT.

J is TRBJ1-2 and V is TRBV11-2; D gene unclear. This CDR3 is 13 amino acids long. Germline V gene lookup returns CDR1 SGHAT and CDR2 FQNNGV. Trimming shortened V by 0 bases and J by 8 bases, and 10 bases separated the two germline ends. The CDR3 sequence is CASSLEPNGGYTF. CDR3 coding DNA: TGTGCCAGCAGCTTAGAGCCGAACGGGGGCTACACCTTC.

V and J are TRBV11-1 and TRBJ2-1; D might be TRBD2 (6 bases). Germline loops: CDR1 SGHAT, CDR2 FQDESV (reference sequence). CDR3 size: 14 residues. The ends were cut back, 0 bases at V and 6 bases at J, with 9 bases in the middle. In DNA form, the CDR3 reads TGTGCCAGCAGCTTAGCGGTGACTAGCAATGAGCAGTTCTTC. Translating gives CASSLAVTSNEQFF.

Of note for this clone: The junction and the germline gene differ at one end; a read error may be behind it. The chain links TRBV7-2 to TRBJ1-2; 8 positions agree with TRBD1. Germline values: CDR1 SGHTA, CDR2 FQGNSA. This CDR3 spans 14 amino acids. CDR3 amino acids: CASSSRQGRFEVLF. CDR3 sequence (DNA): TGTGCCAGCAGCTCCCGACAGGGGAGGTTTGAGGTCCTTTTC.

V usage is TRBV9 and J usage is TRBJ2-3; D is undetermined. Germline V gene lookup returns CDR1 SGDLS and CDR2 YYNGEE. Trimming shortened V by 0 bases and J by 1 base, and 6 bases separated the two germline ends. The CDR3 sequence is 14 residues long. The CDR3 protein is CASSVVAGTDTQYF. In DNA form, the CDR3 reads TGTGCCAGCAGCGTAGTTGCAGGCACAGATACGCAGTATTTT.

This clone was seen a single time. V is TRBV9 and J is TRBJ2-6; D not certain. CDR1 SGDLS and CDR2 YYNGEE come from the germline V gene. This CDR3 is built from 16 residues. With 0 bases removed from V and 1 base from J, the gap between germline ends came to 8 bases. The CDR3 nucleotides are TGTGCCAGCAGCGTAGGTGGGGTGTCTGGGGCCAACGTCCTGACTTTC. It yields the protein CASSVGGVSGANVLTF.

V is TRBV7-6 and J is TRBJ1-5, with TRBD1 as a possible D gene (6 bases). Germline V gene sequence: CDR1 SGHVS, CDR2 FNYEAQ. The ends were cut back, 5 bases at V and 4 bases at J, with 9 bases in the middle. The CDR3 contains 13 residues. CDR3 DNA: TGTGCCAGCAGCCGCACAGGGAATCAGCCCCAGCATTTT. Translation gives CASSRTGNQPQHF. Full variable domain (missing parts from reference TRBV7-6 and TRBJ1-5): GAGVSQSPRYKVTKRGQDVALRCDPISGHVSLYWYRQALGQGPEFLTYFNYEAQQDKSGLPNDRFSAERPEGSISTLTIQRTEQRDSAMYRCASSRTGNQPQHFGDGTRLSIL.

The J gene is TRBJ2-2, the V gene TRBV20-1; no clear D gene. V was trimmed by 4 bases and J by 6 bases, leaving 0 bases between them. CDR3 length: 9 residues. CDR1 is DFQATT, CDR2 SNEGSKA, per germline (reference sequence). In nucleotides, the CDR3 is TGCAGTGCTACCGGGGAGCTGTTTTTT. Its protein product is CSATGELFF.

This clone was observed a few times. This chain joins TRBV19 and TRBJ1-2, with 7 bases fitting TRBD1. The germline V gene has CDR1 LNHDA and CDR2 SQIVND (reference sequence). CDR3 length: 14 residues. V was pared by 5 bases and J by 4 bases, with 7 bases of the junction left unmatched. The CDR3 DNA reads TGTGCCAGTAGTCCGATGACAGGGACCTATGGCTACACCTTC. This codes for CASSPMTGTYGYTF.

The V and J genes are TRBV7-2 and TRBJ2-2; D is uncertain. CDR1 is SGHTA and CDR2 is FQGNSA in the germline V gene. The V and J ends lost 1 base and 4 bases respectively, with 13 bases between them. This CDR3 is built from 16 residues. The CDR3 loop is CASSLGQRRGTGELFF. As DNA, the CDR3 is TGTGCCAGCAGCTTAGGGCAGAGGCGAGGCACCGGGGAGCTGTTTTTT.

This rearrangement joins TRBV4-3 to TRBJ1-5; D not resolved. The CDR3 is made up of 13 amino acids. Germline values: CDR1 LGHNA, CDR2 YSLEER. The V and J ends lost 0 bases and 4 bases respectively, with 4 bases between them. The CDR3, as DNA: TGCGCCAGCAGCCAAGATTGGAATCAGCCCCAGCATTTT. Encoded protein: CASSQDWNQPQHF.